Below, one T cell receptor beta chain is given with its context. As yet, its antigen is unknown. Only in-frame clones appear in the TCRdb table, and some are missing; sequencing was by immunoSEQ multiplex PCR. The repertoire has about 40,000 clones, roughly 81% of them found once; the top ten carry 16%. V lost 3 bases, J lost 5 bases, and 6 bases lay in between. From germline, CDR1 is SGDLS and CDR2 YYNGEE. The CDR3 consists of 12 residues. The data derive from a study of OX40 agonist ivuxolimab in advanced cancers. As for the study in general: Enrollees could have had prior anti-PD-1, anti-PD-L1 or anti-CTLA-4 therapy, which about 40% had received.

Study-wide results and caveats: The work left the antigen specificity of expanded peripheral T cells undetermined.

This material consisted of CD4+ or CD8+ T cells sorted from blood, taken in a trial of the OX40 agonist ivuxolimab. The chain is built from TRBV9 and TRBJ2-4; the D gene is possibly TRBD2 (6 bases). This receptor was identified in an adult with an advanced solid tumor such as melanoma, head and neck, liver or kidney cancer. The CDR3 region is CASSGGENIQYF. For the CDR3, the DNA is TGTGCCAGCAGCGGCGGGGAAAACATTCAGTACTTC.